This TCR beta chain was sequenced for a study of shared clonotypes between healthy human individuals. Regarding the study as a whole: The four-donor shared clonotypes exceeded non-shared clonotypes in generation probability, with non-shared ones scoring lower. Researchers sampled only blood; tissue repertoires likely differ.

Sequencing used immunoSEQ multiplex PCR; TCRdb keeps in-frame clones, though not all of them. The data show about 1 million clones, about 77% seen once. The CDR3 length is 15 residues. The germline V and J ends were trimmed by 0 bases and 0 bases, with 9 bases remaining between them. Germline CDR1 reads SGHRS; CDR2 reads YFSETQ. This clone was observed a few times. Its antigen is undetermined. Additional DNA sequences in this sample encode the identical CDR3. The rearrangement uses TRBV5-1 and TRBJ1-1; no clear D. This sequence was found in a man aged 18 to 29 in good health. The sequenced material came from memory CD4+ T cells sorted from blood. Subset noted: CD45RA-negative fraction. In DNA form, the CDR3 reads TGCGCCAGCAGCTTGGTGGGGTCCCTGAACACTGAAGCTTTCTTT. Translated: CASSLVGSLNTEAFF.